The 31 T cell receptor beta chains below all came from one sample that was sequenced in a study of T cells in localized non-small cell lung cancer. The table came from immunoSEQ multiplex PCR; TCRdb's copy has only in-frame clones and leaves some out. The sample lists some 6,700 clones; roughly 15% were seen once. The sample consisted of normal lung tissue next to the tumor, taken before any cancer treatment. These receptors were obtained from a male donor at least 60 years old with stage II squamous cell lung carcinoma.

This clone was counted only a few times. The V gene is TRBV11-3, the J gene TRBJ1-1, with 7 bases lining up with TRBD1. There are 14 residues in the CDR3. Per germline, CDR1 SGHNT and CDR2 YENEEA. The V and J ends lost 5 bases and 0 bases, in that order; junction bases with no gene match: 3. The CDR3 region is CASSTGQLNTEAFF. The CDR3 DNA follows: TGTGCCAGCAGCACGGGACAGCTGAACACTGAAGCTTTCTTT.

The chain joins TRBV28 to TRBJ2-6, with 8 bases that match TRBD1. The length of the CDR3 is 17 residues. Per the germline V gene, CDR1 is MDHEN and CDR2 is SYDVKM. Trimming cost V 6 bases and J 0 bases; bases outside gene matches: 7. CDR3 nucleotide sequence: TGTGCCAGCAGAAAGACAGGGGCCCTCTCTGGGGCCAACGTCCTGACTTTC. Residues: CASRKTGALSGANVLTF.

V usage is TRBV18 and J usage is TRBJ2-2; D ambiguous. Germline V gene data show CDR1 as KGHSH and CDR2 as LQKENI. The CDR3 runs to 16 residues. The V end was cut by 6 bases, the J end by 2 bases, with 16 bases between. The CDR3 region has the DNA TGTGCCAGCTCTGGGGTACGGACCGACAACACCGGGGAGCTGTTTTTT. Translated: CASSGVRTDNTGELFF. Full variable domain (missing parts from reference TRBV18 and TRBJ2-2): NAGVMQNPRHLVRRRGQEARLRCSPMKGHSHVYWYRQLPEEGLKFMVYLQKENIIDESGMPKERFSAEFPKEGPSILRIQQVVRGDSAAYFCASSGVRTDNTGELFFGEGSRLTVL.

The V and J genes are TRBV6-8 and TRBJ2-1, with D maybe TRBD2 (6 bases). V lost 5 bases, J lost 5 bases, and 13 bases lay in between. The CDR3 has 14 residues. Germline CDR1 and CDR2: MNHGY and SAAAGT. CDR3 amino acids: CASSTRRANNEQFF. Here the CDR3 DNA reads TGTGCCAGCAGTACCCGGAGGGCTAACAATGAGCAGTTCTTC.

The gene calls are TRBV19 and TRBJ1-6; tentatively, D is TRBD1 (5 bases). Germline lookup yields CDR1 LNHDA and CDR2 SQIVND (reference sequence). V gave up 5 bases and J gave up 6 bases, with 11 bases separating them. CDR3 length: 14 residues. CDR3 sequence: CASSQDSFNSPLHF. The CDR3 DNA sequence: TGTGCCAGTAGTCAAGACAGTTTTAATTCACCCCTCCACTTT.

The rearrangement links TRBV11-3 to TRBJ1-5; D is unresolved. V dropped 1 base and J dropped 0 bases, with 7 bases sitting between them. The CDR3 length is 15 residues. Per germline, CDR1 SGHNT and CDR2 YENEEA. The CDR3 nucleotides are TGTGCCAGCAGCTTAGGGGCCAGTAGCAATCAGCCCCAGCATTTT. Residues: CASSLGASSNQPQHF.

The rearrangement uses TRBV28 and TRBJ2-5; 7 bases align to TRBD1. The CDR3 contains 15 residues. V lost 4 bases, J lost 1 base, and 6 bases stayed unmatched. Germline lookup yields CDR1 MDHEN and CDR2 SYDVKM. The chain's CDR3 is CASSSGQAFQETQYF. As DNA, the CDR3 is TGTGCCAGCAGTTCCGGACAGGCCTTCCAAGAGACCCAGTACTTC.

This clone is labeled medium-sized. The chain joins TRBV6-8 to TRBJ2-1, with TRBD2 matching 7 bases. Germline V gene lookup returns CDR1 MNHGY and CDR2 SAAAGT. V lost 6 bases and J lost 10; bases outside the gene matches: 6. The CDR3 totals 12 residues. Here the CDR3 reads CASSLLAWEQFF. The CDR3 DNA reads TGTGCCAGCAGCCTACTAGCGTGGGAGCAGTTCTTC.

This sequence joins TRBV19 and TRBJ1-2; 7 bases align to TRBD1. The junction had 15 bases not matched to a gene; V was cut back by 9 bases and J by 5 bases. Germline V gene sequence: CDR1 LNHDA, CDR2 SQIVND (reference sequence). The CDR3 spans 15 residues. The DNA for the CDR3 is TGTGCCAGCACTACATCCGGGACAGCGGTATATGGCTACACCTTC. Amino acids: CASTTSGTAVYGYTF.

The DNA of the CDR3 is TGTGCCTGGAGCCGCGGGGAACCCAACGTCCTGACTTTC. This encodes CAWSRGEPNVLTF. The V call is TRBV30, the J call TRBJ2-6; D possibly corresponds to TRBD2 (6 bases). The V gene's germline CDR1 is GTSNPN and CDR2 SVGIG (reference sequence). V lost 3 bases and J lost 8, with 11 bases in between. CDR3 length: 13 amino acids.

The chain uses TRBV5-1 and TRBJ1-1; D gene ambiguous. This CDR3 has 14 residues. Per the germline V gene, CDR1 is SGHRS and CDR2 is YFSETQ. Deletions cut 0 bases from V and 3 bases from J, with 9 bases between. The CDR3 region is CASSLAGGYTEAFF. In DNA form, the CDR3 reads TGCGCCAGCAGCTTGGCGGGCGGATACACTGAAGCTTTCTTT.

The table lists this clone with a few counts. V and J are TRBV6-8 and TRBJ2-1, with 11 bases aligning to TRBD2. The CDR3 runs to 17 residues. Germline V gene lookup returns CDR1 MNHGY and CDR2 SAAAGT. The J segment lost 6 bases and the V segment lost 8 bases, leaving 15 bases of the junction unmatched. The CDR3 bases are TGTGCCAGCGGCACTCCCGTAGCGGGGGGGCCGCGCAATGAGCAGTTCTTC. Residues: CASGTPVAGGPRNEQFF.

Relative to its sample, this clone is medium-sized (0.01 to 0.1%). The V gene is TRBV10-3, the J gene TRBJ2-1, with a weak D call TRBD2 (6 bases). This CDR3 comprises 15 residues. Trimming removed 2 bases at V and 3 bases at J, with 11 bases between. Germline V gives CDR1 ENHRY, CDR2 SYGVKD. The CDR3 DNA follows: TGTGCCATCAGTGAGCCGAAGGGACTCTACAATGAGCAGTTCTTC. Translated: CAISEPKGLYNEQFF.

This clone is deemed medium-sized. The chain has TRBV28 and TRBJ2-3, with 14 bases aligning to TRBD2. J lost 1 base, V lost 3 bases, and 12 bases had no gene match. The CDR3 has 20 amino acids. Germline loops: CDR1 MDHEN, CDR2 SYDVKM. CDR3 sequence reads: CASSFAPGLAGVLGTDTQYF. The CDR3 coding sequence is TGTGCCAGCAGTTTCGCTCCGGGACTAGCGGGAGTACTAGGCACAGATACGCAGTATTTT.

This clone came up a few times. The genes are TRBV11-3 and TRBJ1-2, with TRBD1 identical over 9 bases. Germline assignment: CDR1 SGHNT and CDR2 YENEEA. Trimming removed 5 bases from V and 2 bases from J; junction bases left unmatched: 6. The CDR3 has 15 amino acids. CDR3 amino acids: CASSPRGTGNYGYTF. CDR3 DNA sequence: TGTGCCAGCAGCCCCCGAGGGACAGGGAACTATGGCTACACCTTC.

This clone showed up just a few times. This rearrangement joins TRBV11-3 to TRBJ1-4; D gene ambiguous. CDR3 size: 17 residues. Trimming pared 3 bases from V and 0 bases from J, leaving 14 bases between. Germline V CDR1 and CDR2: SGHNT, YENEEA. The CDR3 reads CASSLRQVRTTNEKLFF. The DNA for the CDR3 is TGTGCCAGCAGCTTGCGCCAGGTCAGGACAACTAATGAAAAACTGTTTTTT.

In DNA, the CDR3 is TGCGCCAGCAGTCCCTTCTCCGGGATCCCAGATACGCAGTATTTT. It yields the protein CASSPFSGIPDTQYF. The chain couples TRBV23-1 to TRBJ2-3; perhaps TRBD2 as D (5 bases). TRBV23-1 is labeled an ORF, and its function is uncertain. V was clipped by 4 bases and J by 4 bases, with 15 bases between them. The CDR3 runs 15 residues.

This clone appeared a few times. The chain carries TRBV30 and TRBJ2-1; D gene uncertain. CDR3 length: 12 amino acids. The ends were cut back, 0 bases at V and 5 bases at J, with 5 bases in the middle. CDR1 is GTSNPN and CDR2 is SVGIG in the germline V gene (reference sequence). CDR3 protein: CAWSVSDNEQFF. The CDR3 nucleotides are TGTGCCTGGAGTGTATCGGACAATGAGCAGTTCTTC.

This clone has a handful of counts. The chain links TRBV11-3 to TRBJ1-6; 8 bases line up with TRBD1. Germline CDR1 SGHNT, CDR2 YENEEA. The CDR3 consists of 17 residues. After removal of 3 bases from V and 6 bases from J, the junction contained 10 bases not matched to a gene. Here the CDR3 DNA reads TGTGCCAGCAGCTTGGGGGCCGGGACAGGCATTAATTCACCCCTCCACTTT. Amino acid sequence: CASSLGAGTGINSPLHF.

The chain links TRBV6-8 to TRBJ2-1, with 8 bases that match TRBD2. CDR3 length: 15 amino acids. The ends lost 1 base at V and 2 bases at J; junction bases unmatched: 1. Germline lookup yields CDR1 MNHGY and CDR2 SAAAGT. CDR3 DNA sequence: TGTGCCAGCAGTTACTTGCGGGGGGCCTACAATGAGCAGTTCTTC. Translation gives CASSYLRGAYNEQFF.

In this sample, this clone turned up a few times. The rearrangement joins TRBV6-8 to TRBJ2-7; D is ambiguous. V lost 5 bases to trimming and J lost 6 bases, with 11 bases between them. The length of the CDR3 is 12 residues. Germline values: CDR1 MNHGY, CDR2 SAAAGT. The CDR3 DNA sequence: TGTGCCAGCAGTGATGCTAGGCCCGAGCAGTACTTC. Encoded protein: CASSDARPEQYF.

The chain employs TRBV5-1 and TRBJ2-7, with 7 nucleotides matching TRBD2. Looked up from germline, CDR1 is SGHRS and CDR2 is YFSETQ. After removal of 0 bases from V and 3 bases from J, the junction contained 6 bases not matched to a gene. CDR3 size: 15 residues. The CDR3 sequence is CASSLGPGTNYEQYF. The CDR3, as DNA: TGCGCCAGCAGCTTGGGGCCGGGGACTAACTACGAGCAGTACTTC.

The gene calls are TRBV9 and TRBJ2-1, with a weak D call TRBD1 (5 bases). Germline CDR1 is SGDLS and CDR2 is YYNGEE. V was cut by 0 bases and J by 4 bases, with 11 bases left in between. The CDR3 contains 15 residues. The CDR3 sequence is CASSVDQGTYNEQFF. CDR3 coding DNA: TGTGCCAGCAGCGTAGACCAGGGAACTTACAATGAGCAGTTCTTC.

The table lists this clone with a few counts. This chain connects TRBV6-8 to TRBJ1-6; TRBD1 is a possible D gene (6 bases). CDR3 size: 14 residues. With 5 bases removed from V and 10 bases from J, the gap between germline ends came to 15 bases. CDR1 MNHGY and CDR2 SAAAGT come from the germline V gene. CDR3: CASSRDIRVSPLHF. The CDR3 coding sequence is TGTGCCAGCAGTCGGGACATAAGGGTCTCACCCCTCCACTTT.

The chain links TRBV25-1 to TRBJ2-2; 10 nucleotides line up with TRBD1. Losses at the gene ends were 8 bases for V and 6 bases for J; bases not matched to a gene: 9. Germline V gene sequence: CDR1 MGHDK, CDR2 SYGVNS. The CDR3 runs 15 residues. CDR3 nucleotide sequence: TGTGCCAGCTCTCGACAGGGGGCTTTAGCCGGGGAGCTGTTTTTT. Translating gives CASSRQGALAGELFF.

This clone was observed a handful of times. The chain combines TRBV18 with TRBJ2-7; 7 bases are shared with TRBD1. The CDR3 contains 17 residues. The germline V gene has CDR1 KGHSH and CDR2 LQKENI. Trimming at V came to 2 bases and at J to 2 bases, leaving 12 bases not matched to a gene. The CDR3 protein is CASSPEISSDRTYEQYF. In DNA, the CDR3 is TGTGCCAGCTCACCAGAAATAAGTTCGGACAGGACCTACGAGCAGTACTTC.

The chain has TRBV11-3 and TRBJ2-2; TRBD1 matches 12 bases. The CDR3 is 17 amino acids. Germline V CDR1 and CDR2: SGHNT, YENEEA. The junction had 17 bases not matched to a gene; V was cut back by 5 bases and J by 13 bases. The CDR3 here is CASSSGTGGAPSGRLFF. CDR3 nucleotides: TGTGCCAGCAGCAGCGGGACAGGGGGCGCGCCTTCCGGTCGGCTGTTTTTT.

This clone was detected a few times. The genes are TRBV29-1 and TRBJ1-1; weak D call: TRBD1 (5 bases). CDR3 size: 14 residues. Germline V lookup: CDR1 SQVTM, CDR2 ANQGSEA. The V end lost 4 bases, the J end lost 6 bases, and 18 bases lay between the germline ends. CDR3 in amino acids: CSVALLQGGPEAFF. The DNA of the CDR3 is TGCAGCGTTGCCCTGCTCCAGGGAGGCCCTGAAGCTTTCTTT.

The genes are TRBV5-1 and TRBJ1-1; D is perhaps TRBD1 (5 bases). V lost 3 bases to trimming and J lost 1 base, with 10 bases between them. The germline gives CDR1 SGHRS, CDR2 YFSETQ. The CDR3 is 14 residues long. Written as DNA, the CDR3 is TGCGCCAGCAGCTGGGGCCGGAGGAACACTGAAGCTTTCTTT. This codes for CASSWGRRNTEAFF.

This clone has only a few counts. The chain joins TRBV6-8 to TRBJ1-3, with D tentatively TRBD1 (6 bases). The CDR3 spans 13 residues. Trimming left V 5 bases short and J 4 bases short, with 9 bases between. Germline-derived CDR1 and CDR2 are MNHGY and SAAAGT. The CDR3 region is CASSRTEGNTIYF. CDR3 DNA: TGTGCCAGCAGTCGGACAGAAGGAAACACCATATATTTT.

Judged by abundance, this clone is medium-sized. As DNA, the CDR3 is TGTGCCAGCAGGCCAGGGGGGAGCAATCAGCCCCAGCATTTT. Translated, it gives CASRPGGSNQPQHF. The chain employs TRBV9 and TRBJ1-5; 7 nucleotides line up with TRBD1. The CDR3 loop spans 14 amino acids. Germline V gene data show CDR1 as SGDLS and CDR2 as YYNGEE. Trimming took 5 bases from V and 1 from J; bases not matched to a gene: 3.